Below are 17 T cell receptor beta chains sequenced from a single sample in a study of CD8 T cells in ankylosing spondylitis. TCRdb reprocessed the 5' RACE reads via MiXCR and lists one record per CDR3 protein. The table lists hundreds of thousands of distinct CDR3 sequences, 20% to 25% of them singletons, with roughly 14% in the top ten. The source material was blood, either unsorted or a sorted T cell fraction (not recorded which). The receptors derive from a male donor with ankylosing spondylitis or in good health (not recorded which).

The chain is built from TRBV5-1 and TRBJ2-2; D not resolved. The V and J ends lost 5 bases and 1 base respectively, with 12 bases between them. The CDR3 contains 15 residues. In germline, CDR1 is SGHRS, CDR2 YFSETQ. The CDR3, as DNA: TGCGCCAGCAGTTATCTCACAGAGAACACCGGGGAGCTGTTTTTT. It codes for CASSYLTENTGELFF.

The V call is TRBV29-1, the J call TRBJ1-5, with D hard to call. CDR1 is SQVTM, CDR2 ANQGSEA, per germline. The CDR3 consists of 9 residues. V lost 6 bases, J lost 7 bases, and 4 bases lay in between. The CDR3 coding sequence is TGCAGCGTCCTACAGCCCCAGCATTTT. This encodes CSVLQPQHF.

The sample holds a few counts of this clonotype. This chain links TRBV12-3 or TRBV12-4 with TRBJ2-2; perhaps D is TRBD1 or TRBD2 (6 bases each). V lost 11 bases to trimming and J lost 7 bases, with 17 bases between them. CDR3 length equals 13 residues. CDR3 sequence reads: CALGGGGLGELFF. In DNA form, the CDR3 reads TGTGCCTTGGGTGGAGGGGGGCTCGGGGAGCTGTTTTTT.

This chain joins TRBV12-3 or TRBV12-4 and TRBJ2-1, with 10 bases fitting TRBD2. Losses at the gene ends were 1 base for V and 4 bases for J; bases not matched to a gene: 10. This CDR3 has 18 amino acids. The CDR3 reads CASSLGSASGGLYNEQFF. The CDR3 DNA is TGTGCCAGCAGTTTAGGCTCGGCTAGCGGGGGCCTATACAATGAGCAGTTCTTC.

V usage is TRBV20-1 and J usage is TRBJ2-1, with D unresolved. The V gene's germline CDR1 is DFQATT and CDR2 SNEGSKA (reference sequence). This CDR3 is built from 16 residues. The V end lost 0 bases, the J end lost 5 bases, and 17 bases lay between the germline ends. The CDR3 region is CSARDFRESKNNEQFF. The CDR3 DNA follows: TGCAGTGCTAGAGATTTTCGCGAGAGTAAAAACAATGAGCAGTTCTTC.

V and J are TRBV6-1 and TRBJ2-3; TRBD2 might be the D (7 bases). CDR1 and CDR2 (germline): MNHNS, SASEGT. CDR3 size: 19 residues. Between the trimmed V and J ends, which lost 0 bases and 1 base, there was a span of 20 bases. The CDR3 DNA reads TGTGCCAGCAGTGAAGCGCTCCTTTCGCCGGGGGGCGGCACAGATACGCAGTATTTT. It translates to CASSEALLSPGGGTDTQYF.

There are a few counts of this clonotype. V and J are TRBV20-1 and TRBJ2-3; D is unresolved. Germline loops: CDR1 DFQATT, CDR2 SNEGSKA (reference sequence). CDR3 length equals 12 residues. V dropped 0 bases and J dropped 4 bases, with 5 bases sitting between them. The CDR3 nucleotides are TGCAGTGCTAGAGATGGTGCAGATACGCAGTATTTT. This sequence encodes CSARDGADTQYF.

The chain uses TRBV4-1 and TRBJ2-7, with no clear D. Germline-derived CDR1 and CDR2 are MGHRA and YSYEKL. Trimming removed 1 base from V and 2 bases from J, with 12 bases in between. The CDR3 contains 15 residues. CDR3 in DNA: TGCGCCAGCAGCCAAGGCGCAGGTGTCCCCTACGAGCAGTACTTC. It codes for CASSQGAGVPYEQYF.

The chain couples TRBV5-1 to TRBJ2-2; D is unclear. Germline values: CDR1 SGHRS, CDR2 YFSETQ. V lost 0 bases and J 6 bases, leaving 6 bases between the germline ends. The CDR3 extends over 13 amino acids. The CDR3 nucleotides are TGCGCCAGCAGCTTGGCTGGTCCCGGGGAGCTGTTTTTT. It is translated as CASSLAGPGELFF.

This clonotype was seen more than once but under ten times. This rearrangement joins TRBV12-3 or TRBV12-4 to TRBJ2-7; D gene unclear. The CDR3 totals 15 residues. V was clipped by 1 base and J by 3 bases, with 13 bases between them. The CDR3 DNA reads TGTGCCAGCAGTTTAGATATAAACCCGGGCTACGAGCAGTACTTC. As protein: CASSLDINPGYEQYF.

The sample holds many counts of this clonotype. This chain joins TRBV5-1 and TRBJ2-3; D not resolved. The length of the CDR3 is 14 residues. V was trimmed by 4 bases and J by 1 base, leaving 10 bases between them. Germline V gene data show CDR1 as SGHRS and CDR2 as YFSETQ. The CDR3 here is CASSRVGGTDTQYF. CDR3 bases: TGCGCCAGCAGCCGGGTCGGTGGCACAGATACGCAGTATTTT.

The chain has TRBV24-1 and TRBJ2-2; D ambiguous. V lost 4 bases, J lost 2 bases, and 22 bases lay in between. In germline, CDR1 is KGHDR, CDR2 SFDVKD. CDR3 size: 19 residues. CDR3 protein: CATSETEKVLGSNTGELFF. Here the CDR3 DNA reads TGTGCCACCAGTGAAACAGAAAAGGTCCTAGGATCTAACACCGGGGAGCTGTTTTTT.

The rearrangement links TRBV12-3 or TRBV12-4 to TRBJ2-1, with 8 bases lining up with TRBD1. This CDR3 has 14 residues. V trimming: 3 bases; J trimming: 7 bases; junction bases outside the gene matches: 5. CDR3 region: CASSFSGGGNEQFF. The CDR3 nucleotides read TGTGCCAGCAGTTTTTCAGGGGGCGGGAATGAGCAGTTCTTC.

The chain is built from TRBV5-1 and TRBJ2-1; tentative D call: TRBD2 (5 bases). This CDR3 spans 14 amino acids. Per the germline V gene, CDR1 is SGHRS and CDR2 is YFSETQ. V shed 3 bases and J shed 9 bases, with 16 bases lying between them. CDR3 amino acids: CASSSSPLVPEQFF. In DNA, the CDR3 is TGCGCCAGCAGCTCTTCGCCACTAGTGCCTGAGCAGTTCTTC.

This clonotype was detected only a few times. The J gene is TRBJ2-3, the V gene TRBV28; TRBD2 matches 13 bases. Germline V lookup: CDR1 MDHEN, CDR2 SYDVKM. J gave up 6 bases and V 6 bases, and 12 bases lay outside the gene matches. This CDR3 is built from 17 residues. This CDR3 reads CASRPRLAGGQGDTQYF. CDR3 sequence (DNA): TGTGCCAGCAGACCTAGACTAGCGGGGGGCCAGGGGGATACGCAGTATTTT.

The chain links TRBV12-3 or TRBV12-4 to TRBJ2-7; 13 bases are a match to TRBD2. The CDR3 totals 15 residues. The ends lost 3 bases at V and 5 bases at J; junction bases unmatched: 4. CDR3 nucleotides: TGTGCCAGCAGTTTCCGGACTAGCGGGGGAGACGAGCAGTACTTC. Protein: CASSFRTSGGDEQYF.

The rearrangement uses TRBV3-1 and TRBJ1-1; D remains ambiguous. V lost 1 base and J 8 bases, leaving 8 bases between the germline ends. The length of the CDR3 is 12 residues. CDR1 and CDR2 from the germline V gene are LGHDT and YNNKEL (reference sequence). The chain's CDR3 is CASSQGDGEAFF. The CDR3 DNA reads TGTGCCAGCAGCCAAGGAGACGGGGAAGCTTTCTTT. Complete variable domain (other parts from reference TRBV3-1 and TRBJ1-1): DTAVSQTPKYLVTQMGNDKSIKCEQNLGHDTMYWYKQDSKKFLKIMFSYNNKELIINETVPNRFSPKSPDKAHLNLHINSLELGDSAVYFCASSQGDGEAFFGQGTRLTVV.